This T cell receptor (beta chain) was captured in a study of blood T cell repertoires in COVID-19. Across the study: The analysed material was cDNA or gDNA that came from T cells, B-cell-depleted T cells, or PBMCs.

This clone was recorded once. The germline CDR1 and CDR2 sequences are SNHLY and FYNNEI. The CDR3 runs to 14 residues. V lost 7 bases and J lost 1; bases outside the gene matches: 2. Data came from immunoSEQ multiplex PCR; TCRdb stores just in-frame clones and leaves some out. The sample shows around 160,000 clones, approximately 80% of them seen only once. Individuals drawn from around 24 US areas were about 18 to 95 years old. This rearrangement joins TRBV2 to TRBJ2-3, with TRBD2 matching 10 bases. What was sequenced was PBMCs or T cells enriched from blood (not recorded which). This receptor was identified in a man aged 50-60 years who had recovered from COVID-19. Here the CDR3 reads CASTSGGGTDTQYF. The CDR3 DNA is TGTGCCAGCACAAGCGGGGGGGGCACAGATACGCAGTATTTT.